The rows below give T cell receptor beta chains drawn from one sample of a study of T cells in Graves' hyperthyroidism and ophthalmopathy. Each CDR3 protein gets one entry after TCRdb re-called the multiplex PCR reads with MiXCR. The sample includes some 620,000 distinct CDR3 sequences, around 15% of them seen just once. The sequenced sample consisted of blood. The receptor source for this set is a woman in her 30s with Graves' hyperthyroidism. CDR3s include the opening cysteine and the closing phenylalanine or tryptophan. The D gene is left open where the match is weak. The size field is filled for only some rows; it gives once, few, many or a size class.

size	V	D	J	DNA	CDR3
.	TRBV14	.	TRBJ2-1	TGTGCCAGCAGCCACCGAATTTGGGACAAGGCCTACAATGAGCAGTTCTTC	CASSHRIWDKAYNEQFF
.	TRBV6-5	.	TRBJ2-2	TGTGCCAGCAGTTACCCCACCGAGACGAACACCGGGGAGCTGTTTTTT	CASSYPTETNTGELFF
many	TRBV29-1	.	TRBJ1-1	TGCAGCGTTGGGAGCCGAGGGTACGCTGAAGCTTTCTTT	CSVGSRGYAEAFF
many	TRBV30	.	TRBJ2-7	TGTGCCTGGAGTGTGGGGACAACCCTAGGGGGCTACGAGCAGTACTTC	CAWSVGTTLGGYEQYF
few	TRBV6-1	.	TRBJ2-1	TGTGCCAGCACCCGCGCTGGAAATGAGCAGTTCTTC	CASTRAGNEQFF
.	TRBV6-1	TRBD1	TRBJ2-5	TGTGCCAGCAGTGGGACAGGGGGCAGCGGGACCCAGTACTTC	CASSGTGGSGTQYF
many	TRBV28	TRBD1	TRBJ2-1	TGTGCCAGCAGTACCTCCAGAGACAGGGGAAAGTCGGGTGAGCAGTTCTTC	CASSTSRDRGKSGEQFF
.	TRBV20-1	.	TRBJ2-5	TGCAGTGCTAGACAGGGAATGGGGACCCAGTACTTC	CSARQGMGTQYF
few	TRBV29-1	.	TRBJ2-6	TGCAGCGTTTATGAGGGTTCTGGGGCCAACGTCCTGACTTTC	CSVYEGSGANVLTF
.	TRBV6-1	TRBD1	TRBJ2-2	TGTGCCAGCAGTGGCTCCCGGGACAGGGGTTTCACCGGGGAGCTGTTTTTT	CASSGSRDRGFTGELFF
many	TRBV2	TRBD2	TRBJ2-7	TGTGCCAGCACCCCTAGGACTAGTGGAGAGCAGTACTTC	CASTPRTSGEQYF
few	TRBV18	TRBD2	TRBJ2-7	TGTGCCAGCTCACCACCCGGCCTAGCGGGAGGGCCCCGCTACGAGCAGTACTTC	CASSPPGLAGGPRYEQYF
many	TRBV7-9	.	TRBJ2-1	TGTGCCAGCAGCCCGGACCGCAATTACAATGAGCAGTTCTTC	CASSPDRNYNEQFF
.	TRBV6-2/TRBV6-3	.	TRBJ2-2	TGTGCCAGCAGTTCGCAGGGGATAGGCGGGGAGCTGTTTTTT	CASSSQGIGGELFF
many	TRBV20-1	.	TRBJ1-5	TGCAGTGCGCAATCGGGAAATCAGCCCCAGCATTTT	CSAQSGNQPQHF
.	TRBV7-9	.	TRBJ2-7	TGTGCCAGCAGCTTAGAACAGGTCCAGCAGTACTTC	CASSLEQVQQYF
few	TRBV6-2/TRBV6-3	.	TRBJ2-7	.	CASSLSLDGPMYEQYF
.	TRBV12-3/TRBV12-4	.	TRBJ1-5	TGTGCCAGCAGTTTTTCAGGTTTCGGCAATCAGCCCCAGCATTTT	CASSFSGFGNQPQHF
.	TRBV4-2	.	TRBJ2-3	TGTGCCAGCAGCCAAGAAGGGCCAGGCACAGATACGCAGTATTTT	CASSQEGPGTDTQYF
many	TRBV28	.	TRBJ2-2	TGTGCCAGCAGTTTTCACCGGGGGAACACCGGGGAGCTGTTTTTT	CASSFHRGNTGELFF
.	TRBV9	TRBD2	TRBJ2-3	TGTGCCAGCAGCGTAAAGCGGGAGAGTTGGACAGATACGCAGTATTTT	CASSVKRESWTDTQYF
.	TRBV6-1	.	TRBJ1-2	TGTGCCAGCACCTCGGGAGTCCTTTCCCGCGGCTACACCTTC	CASTSGVLSRGYTF
.	TRBV9	.	TRBJ1-1	TGTGCCAGCAGCCCCCCAGTATTTACTGAAGCTTTCTTT	CASSPPVFTEAFF
few	TRBV6-1	.	TRBJ2-3	TGTGCCAGCAGAGCAGTCGGCACAGATACGCAGTATTTT	CASRAVGTDTQYF
few	TRBV24-1	.	TRBJ2-6	TGTGCCACCAGTGACATGAAGGACCCCAGGGCCGGGGCCAACGTCCTGACTTTC	CATSDMKDPRAGANVLTF
many	TRBV2	TRBD1	TRBJ2-1	TGTGCCAGCAGGCGACAGGGGACGAATGAGCAGTTCTTC	CASRRQGTNEQFF
.	TRBV3-1	TRBD2	TRBJ2-1	TGTGCCAGCAGCCAAGACCCCGGCGGGAGGTTAAATGAGCAGTTCTTC	CASSQDPGGRLNEQFF
.	TRBV6-1	.	TRBJ2-7	TGTGCCAGCAGTGAAGGTGTTAGCGTCCTCTCCTACGAGCAGTACTTC	CASSEGVSVLSYEQYF
few	TRBV4-1	TRBD2	TRBJ2-7	TGCGCCAGCAGCCAAGTAGCGGGATCGTACGAGCAGTACTTC	CASSQVAGSYEQYF
few	TRBV6-1	TRBD1	TRBJ2-2	TGTGCCAGCAGTGAACACAGGGGGACCGGGGAGCTGTTTTTT	CASSEHRGTGELFF
few	TRBV6-1	TRBD2	TRBJ2-3	TGTGCCAGCAGTAGGACTAGCGGGAGGGCCGGGGCAGATACGCAGTATTTT	CASSRTSGRAGADTQYF
few	TRBV30	.	TRBJ2-5	TGTGCCTGGAGTGTGACCGGGGTCGAGACCCAGTACTTC	CAWSVTGVETQYF
many	TRBV3-1	.	TRBJ2-3	TGTGCCAGCAGCCCCGGAGGGGGTATTCTGTCAGATACGCAGTATTTT	CASSPGGGILSDTQYF
many	TRBV7-2	.	TRBJ2-3	TGTGCCAGCAGAAGGGGGGGAAAGTCTAGCACAGATACGCAGTATTTT	CASRRGGKSSTDTQYF
few	TRBV5-5	TRBD1	TRBJ2-7	TGTGCCAGCAGCTTGTGGACAGGGGCGGGAGAGCAGTACTTC	CASSLWTGAGEQYF
.	TRBV20-1	TRBD2	TRBJ2-5	TGCAGTGCTAGAGGACTAGCGGGAGGGCCGTATGAGACCCAGTACTTC	CSARGLAGGPYETQYF
.	TRBV28	TRBD2	TRBJ2-7	TGTGCCAGCAGTGATATAGCGGGAGGACGGTACGAGCAGTACTTC	CASSDIAGGRYEQYF
many	TRBV11-2	TRBD1	TRBJ2-5	TGTGCCAGCAGCTTAGAGCTGTGGACAGGGCAAGAGACCCAGTACTTC	CASSLELWTGQETQYF
few	TRBV30	.	TRBJ1-3	TGTGCCTGGAGTGCCGGGGTCGGAAACACCATATATTTT	CAWSAGVGNTIYF
.	TRBV29-1	TRBD2	TRBJ2-2	TGCAGCGTTGAAGGTCCAGGCGGGGGGGCAAAGGCCGGGGAGCTGTTTTTT	CSVEGPGGGAKAGELFF
many	TRBV20-1	.	TRBJ2-7	TGCAGTGCAAACCCCTCGTCGATCCCGAGCTACGAGCAGTACTTC	CSANPSSIPSYEQYF
many	TRBV7-9	.	TRBJ1-1	TGTGCCAGCAGCTTAGATCGGAACGACAGGTTGAACACTGAAGCTTTCTTT	CASSLDRNDRLNTEAFF
.	TRBV4-1	TRBD1	TRBJ1-1	TGCGCCAGCAGCCACTCCCGGGACAGGGGGCGAGGCACTGAAGCTTTCTTT	CASSHSRDRGRGTEAFF
few	TRBV9	TRBD2	TRBJ2-1	TGTGCCAGCAGCGGGACTAGCGGGGGTAGGGGTGAGCAGTTCTTC	CASSGTSGGRGEQFF
.	TRBV28	TRBD1	TRBJ2-3	TGTGCCAGCAGTAGTTCCGGGACAGGAGGCGATACGCAGTATTTT	CASSSSGTGGDTQYF
many	TRBV28	TRBD1	TRBJ2-7	TGTGCCAGCAGTTTAGGGACAGGGGGAAGCTACGAGCAGTACTTC	CASSLGTGGSYEQYF
many	TRBV30	TRBD2	TRBJ2-1	TGTGCCTGGAGTGAGCGGGAGAGGCAGTTCTTC	CAWSERERQFF
.	TRBV6-1	TRBD1	TRBJ1-5	TGTGCCAGCCGACAGGGAAGGAATCAGCCCCAGCATTTT	CASRQGRNQPQHF
many	TRBV28	.	TRBJ2-2	TGTGCCAGCAGCTACCGTAGCACCGGGGAGCTGTTTTTT	CASSYRSTGELFF
many	TRBV6-2/TRBV6-3	TRBD2	TRBJ2-2	TGTGCCAGCAGGCCTAGCGGGAGTTTTACCGGGGAGCTGTTTTTT	CASRPSGSFTGELFF
.	TRBV7-3	.	TRBJ2-1	TGTGCCAGCAGCCCCCAGCCTCCAGGCATGAACAATGAGCAGTTCTTC	CASSPQPPGMNNEQFF
.	TRBV7-2	.	TRBJ2-3	TGTGCCAGCAGCTTAGAGGCCTTCTACGTTGGGAAGGATACGCAGTATTTT	CASSLEAFYVGKDTQYF